Listed below are T cell receptor beta chains from one sample, sequenced in a study of OX40 agonist ivuxolimab in advanced cancers. TCRdb's table, derived via immunoSEQ multiplex PCR, lists solely in-frame clones and lacks some. The repertoire holds roughly 70,000 clones, with around 90% as singletons. The specimen was CD4+ or CD8+ T cells sorted from blood, collected in a trial of the OX40 agonist ivuxolimab. Receptor source: an adult with an advanced solid tumor such as melanoma, head and neck, liver or kidney cancer. CDR3s include the opening cysteine and the closing phenylalanine or tryptophan. D genes are given only for firm matches. Size tells how often a clone was seen (once, few, many) or the class of an expanded clone, and some rows leave it out.

j_gene,d_gene,abundance,v_gene,CDR3aa,CDR3nt
TRBJ2-7,-,-,TRBV2,CASSEEVRKVYEQYF,TGTGCCAGCAGTGAAGAGGTCAGGAAGGTTTACGAGCAGTACTTC
TRBJ2-3,-,-,TRBV6-6,CASSSPGLSDTQYF,TGTGCCAGCAGTTCCCCAGGATTATCAGATACGCAGTATTTT
TRBJ2-7,TRBD1,-,TRBV5-1,CASSPRDRGVYEQYF,TGCGCCAGCAGCCCCCGGGACAGGGGAGTGTACGAGCAGTACTTC
TRBJ1-6,-,-,TRBV5-1,CASSLGQVNSPLHF,TGCGCCAGCAGCTTGGGGCAGGTGAATTCACCCCTCCACTTT
TRBJ1-1,-,-,TRBV7-2,CASSPTQNTEAFF,TGTGCCAGCAGCCCGACCCAGAACACTGAAGCTTTCTTT
TRBJ2-5,TRBD2,-,TRBV5-1,CASSGREGPEETQYF,TGCGCCAGCAGCGGCCGGGAGGGCCCGGAAGAGACCCAGTACTTC
TRBJ1-5,TRBD1,-,TRBV6-5,CASIDRVMKNQPQHF,TGTGCCAGCATTGACAGGGTGATGAAAAATCAGCCCCAGCATTTT
TRBJ1-2,-,-,TRBV18,CASSPPTPNGYTF,TGTGCCAGCTCACCACCGACCCCGAATGGCTACACCTTC
TRBJ2-5,-,-,TRBV15,CATSVAGTDQETQYF,TGTGCCACCAGTGTTGCGGGGACAGATCAAGAGACCCAGTACTTC
TRBJ2-7,TRBD2,-,TRBV6-7,CASSYRPRASGYSTREQYF,TGTGCCAGCAGTTACCGACCACGGGCTAGCGGGTACTCTACGAGGGAGCAGTACTTC
TRBJ1-5,-,few,TRBV19,CASSIRGFSNQPQHF,TGTGCCAGTAGTATAAGGGGGTTCAGCAATCAGCCCCAGCATTTT
TRBJ1-6,-,-,TRBV7-9,CASSFNWGRESPLHF,TGTGCCAGCAGCTTTAATTGGGGCCGGGAGTCACCCCTCCACTTT
TRBJ1-4,-,-,TRBV4-3,CASSQDGRDEKLFF,TGCGCCAGCAGCCAAGACGGACGGGATGAAAAACTGTTTTTT
TRBJ1-4,-,-,TRBV7-2,CASSLDATNEKLFF,TGTGCCAGCAGCTTAGACGCAACTAATGAAAAACTGTTTTTT
TRBJ2-1,TRBD2,-,TRBV4-2,CASSRGLAGDNEQFF,TGTGCCAGCAGCCGCGGACTAGCGGGGGACAATGAGCAGTTCTTC
TRBJ2-7,TRBD1,-,TRBV7-3,CASSLRGGPYEQYF,TGTGCCAGCAGCTTAAGAGGGGGCCCCTACGAGCAGTACTTC
TRBJ2-7,TRBD2,-,TRBV4-1,CASSQASGGDYEQYF,TGCGCCAGCAGCCAAGCTAGCGGGGGGGATTACGAGCAGTACTTC
TRBJ2-2,TRBD2,once,TRBV4-2,CASSRAGGFNTGELFF,TGTGCCAGCAGCAGAGCGGGAGGCTTCAACACCGGGGAGCTGTTTTTT
TRBJ2-5,TRBD1,-,TRBV5-1,CASSPGTASLGTQYF,TGCGCCAGCAGCCCTGGGACAGCATCTCTAGGGACCCAGTACTTC
TRBJ2-1,-,-,TRBV5-1,CASSFGLYDEQFF,TGCGCCAGCAGCTTCGGGTTATATGATGAGCAGTTCTTC
TRBJ2-3,TRBD2,-,TRBV5-1,CASSAVTGTSGEFSTDTQYF,TGCGCCAGCAGCGCGGTCACCGGGACTAGCGGGGAGTTTAGCACAGATACGCAGTATTTT
TRBJ2-1,-,-,TRBV7-6,CASSGGSINNEQFF,TGTGCCAGCAGCGGGGGAAGCATTAACAATGAGCAGTTCTTC
TRBJ2-3,-,-,TRBV5-4,CASSLDGGQATQYF,TGTGCCAGCAGCTTGGATGGGGGCCAGGCTACGCAGTATTTT
TRBJ2-7,-,-,TRBV19,CASSPLGATRSEQYF,TGTGCCAGTAGTCCGCTGGGGGCGACCAGGAGTGAGCAGTACTTC
TRBJ2-3,-,-,TRBV4-3,CASSQDTSPNAYTQYF,TGCGCCAGCAGCCAGGATACTAGCCCAAACGCGTATACGCAGTATTTT
TRBJ1-4,-,few,TRBV15,CATSRGVNEKLFF,TGTGCCACCAGCAGAGGGGTCAATGAAAAACTGTTTTTT
TRBJ2-7,-,-,TRBV18,CASSPLPGSYEQYF,TGTGCCAGCTCACCACTCCCAGGCTCCTACGAGCAGTACTTC
TRBJ2-7,TRBD1,-,TRBV4-1,CASSQDGQGKYEQYF,TGCGCCAGCAGCCAAGACGGACAGGGGAAATACGAGCAGTACTTC
TRBJ2-1,TRBD2,-,TRBV19,CASSIGLAGEVYNEQFF,TGTGCCAGTAGTATAGGCCTAGCGGGAGAGGTTTACAATGAGCAGTTCTTC
TRBJ2-2,TRBD2,-,TRBV9,CASSVDGLAGDHLF,TGTGCCAGCAGCGTAGACGGACTAGCGGGAGACCACCTTTTT
TRBJ1-5,-,once,TRBV28,CASSLASPRQPQHF,TGTGCCAGCAGTTTAGCCTCTCCGCGCCAGCCCCAGCATTTT
TRBJ1-1,TRBD1,-,TRBV10-3,CAIGWDRGHTEAFF,TGTGCCATCGGATGGGACAGGGGGCACACTGAAGCTTTCTTT
TRBJ1-2,TRBD1,-,TRBV5-4,CASSPGTGGRYGYTF,TGTGCCAGCAGCCCCGGGACAGGGGGCCGCTATGGCTACACCTTC
TRBJ2-7,TRBD1,-,TRBV5-4,CASSSMGQGTYEQYF,TGTGCCAGCAGCTCAATGGGACAGGGGACCTACGAGCAGTACTTC
TRBJ1-2,TRBD1,-,TRBV2,CASNPGQSNYGYTF,TGTGCCAGCAACCCGGGACAGAGTAACTATGGCTACACCTTC
TRBJ2-7,TRBD2,-,TRBV7-9,CASSLGGLAGHEQYF,TGTGCCAGCAGCTTGGGAGGACTAGCGGGACACGAGCAGTACTTC
TRBJ2-1,TRBD2,-,TRBV11-3,CASRSGLAGGNNEQFF,TGTGCCAGCAGGTCGGGGCTAGCGGGAGGGAATAATGAGCAGTTCTTC
TRBJ2-1,-,-,TRBV9,CASSVGRGTHNEQFF,TGTGCCAGCAGCGTAGGGCGTGGGACTCATAATGAGCAGTTCTTC
TRBJ2-5,-,few,TRBV19,CASSTNSQETQYF,TGTGCCAGTAGTACAAACTCCCAAGAGACCCAGTACTTC
TRBJ1-3,-,-,TRBV7-8,CASSPRHSGNTIYF,TGTGCCAGCAGCCCCCGACACTCTGGAAACACCATATATTTT
TRBJ2-1,-,-,TRBV6-1,CASSETVSYNEQFF,TGTGCCAGCAGTGAAACTGTCTCCTACAATGAGCAGTTCTTC
TRBJ1-1,-,few,TRBV5-4,CASSPQLGDTEAFF,TGTGCCAGCAGCCCTCAACTAGGAGACACTGAAGCTTTCTTT
TRBJ2-3,-,-,TRBV15,CATRLAGTDTQYF,TGTGCCACGCGGCTAGCTGGTACAGATACGCAGTATTTT
TRBJ2-3,TRBD1,-,TRBV15,CATSRDRQGVADTQYF,TGTGCCACCAGCAGAGATCGACAGGGGGTAGCAGATACGCAGTATTTT
TRBJ1-4,-,-,TRBV15,CATSRARTATNEKLFF,TGTGCCACCAGCAGAGCCCGGACGGCAACTAATGAAAAACTGTTTTTT
TRBJ2-3,-,-,TRBV9,CASSVVGIPGSTDTQYF,TGTGCCAGCAGCGTGGTTGGCATTCCAGGGAGCACAGATACGCAGTATTTT
TRBJ2-3,TRBD1,-,TRBV5-4,CASSVGTGGTTDTQYF,TGTGCCAGCAGCGTTGGGACAGGGGGTACCACAGATACGCAGTATTTT
TRBJ1-1,TRBD1,-,TRBV7-2,CASSRQGASTEAFF,TGTGCCAGCAGCCGACAGGGGGCCTCCACGGAAGCTTTCTTT
TRBJ2-2,TRBD2,-,TRBV5-1,CASSQLAGQTIGELFF,TGCGCCAGCAGCCAACTAGCGGGGCAGACGATCGGGGAGCTGTTTTTT
TRBJ2-5,-,once,TRBV6-5,CASSYDYGTRETQYF,TGTGCCAGCAGTTACGACTACGGGACAAGAGAGACCCAGTACTTC
TRBJ2-2,TRBD2,-,TRBV15,CATSRVTRTSGGTGELFF,TGTGCCACCAGCAGAGTAACAAGGACTAGCGGTGGCACCGGGGAGCTGTTTTTT
TRBJ1-2,TRBD1,-,TRBV28,CASSLYLAGQGGGYTF,TGTGCCAGCAGTCTCTACCTGGCGGGACAGGGCGGAGGCTACACCTTC
TRBJ2-5,-,-,TRBV10-3,CAISDASQETQYF,TGTGCCATCAGTGATGCCTCGCAAGAGACCCAGTACTTC
TRBJ1-1,-,-,TRBV5-6,CASSKYQGSYTEAFF,TGTGCCAGCAGTAAGTACCAGGGGTCGTACACTGAAGCTTTCTTT
TRBJ2-5,TRBD2,-,TRBV6-5,CASSPSLAGRETQYF,TGTGCCAGCAGCCCCTCTTTAGCGGGAAGGGAGACCCAGTACTTC
TRBJ2-3,-,-,TRBV10-3,CAISEFDPRTDTQYF,TGTGCCATCAGTGAGTTTGACCCTCGCACAGATACGCAGTATTTT
TRBJ2-4,-,once,TRBV6-5,CASSRTSRNKNIQYF,TGTGCCAGCAGCAGAACTAGCAGGAACAAAAACATTCAGTACTTC
TRBJ2-7,TRBD2,once,TRBV9,CASSPGLAHSYEQYF,TGTGCCAGCAGCCCGGGACTAGCGCACTCCTACGAGCAGTACTTC
TRBJ1-4,-,-,TRBV2,CASSGPGDVEKLFF,TGTGCCAGCAGTGGCCCAGGGGATGTAGAAAAACTGTTTTTT